What follows are 6 T cell receptor beta chains derived from one specimen sequenced in a study of blood T cell repertoires in COVID-19. The table came from immunoSEQ multiplex PCR; TCRdb's copy has only in-frame clones and leaves some out. The repertoire includes about 70,000 clones, roughly 77% of them detected once, and approximately 40% sits in the top ten. The sample was peripheral blood. The receptors were gathered from a woman aged 70-85 years with acute or convalescent COVID-19.

V is TRBV19 and J is TRBJ2-3; D perhaps matches TRBD2 (7 bases). CDR1 and CDR2 from the germline V gene are LNHDA and SQIVND (reference sequence). V lost 4 bases, J lost 3 bases, and 11 bases lay in between. The CDR3 sequence is 14 residues long. The DNA of the CDR3 is TGTGCCAGTAGTAGGGGGGGGCGAACAGATACGCAGTATTTT. Protein: CASSRGGRTDTQYF.

The chain uses TRBV5-6 and TRBJ1-2; no clear D gene. The CDR3 is 13 amino acids. With 0 bases removed from V and 2 bases from J, the gap between germline ends came to 5 bases. Germline V gene lookup returns CDR1 SGHDT and CDR2 YYEEEE. CDR3 nucleotides: TGTGCCAGCAGCTTGGACACGAACTATGGCTACACCTTC. Amino acid sequence: CASSLDTNYGYTF.

The table lists this clone with many counts. The chain is built from TRBV7-2 and TRBJ2-2; no reliable D call. Germline values: CDR1 SGHTA, CDR2 FQGNSA. The CDR3 is 15 amino acids. V dropped 1 base and J dropped 4 bases, with 10 bases sitting between them. The CDR3 protein is CASSLEISPTGELFF. DNA of the CDR3: TGTGCCAGCAGCTTAGAGATTAGCCCCACCGGGGAGCTGTTTTTT.

The chain has TRBV3-1 (or the pseudogene TRBV3-2) and TRBJ2-3; D unclear. V was trimmed by 2 bases and J by 6 bases, leaving 15 bases between them. Germline V gene data show CDR1 as LGHDT and CDR2 as YNNKEL (reference sequence). CDR3 length: 15 residues. For the CDR3, the DNA is TGTGCCAGCAGCCAACTACTCCAGGTTAAGGATACGCAGTATTTT. It translates to CASSQLLQVKDTQYF.

The rearrangement joins TRBV6-5 to TRBJ2-7; 7 bases align to TRBD1. The ends lost 6 bases at V and 11 bases at J; junction bases unmatched: 7. The CDR3 spans 11 residues. Germline lookup yields CDR1 MNHEY and CDR2 SVGAGI. The CDR3 DNA sequence: TGTGCCAGCAGGCTGGGGGACAGAAAGTACTTC. Residues: CASRLGDRKYF.

The chain combines TRBV2 with TRBJ1-5; D call uncertain. V lost 3 bases to trimming and J lost 5 bases, with 14 bases between them. Germline CDR1 reads SNHLY; CDR2 reads FYNNEI. The CDR3 length is 15 residues. The CDR3 nucleotides are TGTGCCAGCAGTGAGGCCGGGGTTGGAGATCAGCCCCAGCATTTT. Amino acids: CASSEAGVGDQPQHF. The variable domain in full, completed from reference TRBV2 and TRBJ1-5, reads EPEVTQTPSHQVTQMGQEVILRCVPISNHLYFYWYRQILGQKVEFLVSFYNNEISEKSEIFDDQFSVERPDGSNFTLKIRSTKLEDSAMYFCASSEAGVGDQPQHFGDGTRLSIL.